Listed here is a single T cell receptor beta chain. This clone has a single count. The antigen it binds to is not known. Base qualities are not at hand, and no much larger clone is one base apart. This entry is derived from a study of PD-1 blockade in classical Hodgkin lymphoma (TCRdb year 2020). At the level of the whole study: Nivolumab dosing was 3 mg/kg intravenously every 2 weeks, continuing until either disease progression or unacceptable toxicity. The study used TCR beta sequencing and CyTOF to define a peripheral blood immune signature of response to PD-1 blockade in classical Hodgkin lymphoma.

Genomic DNA was isolated using the Qiagen DNeasy kit from unsorted PBMCs as well as from negatively selected CD4+ and CD8+ fractions. Amplification of TCR beta CDR3 regions was done by immunoSEQ multiplex PCR with primers that anneal to V and J segments. A synthetic immune receptor repertoire was used to minimize amplification bias, and any residual bias was removed computationally once sequencing was done. In the authors' own workflow: Custom Python scripts were used to quantify repertoire diversity as the Shannon entropy index. Unsorted, CD4+ and CD8+ repertoires were analyzed separately, except in combined analyses where CD4+ and CD8+ sequences were merged in silico. A clone was considered expanded if an increase in frequency of at least 2-fold after treatment relative to C1D1 was found, and a pseudocount of 0.5 was applied to clones undetected at baseline. Singleton clones were defined as clones with 0 or 1 copy at C1D1, and non-singleton clones were defined as clones with 2 or more copies. By matching protein sequences in sorted samples from the same patient, clones expanded in unsorted samples were annotated as CD4+, CD8+ or unknown. Wilcoxon tests on paired samples were used to test diversity changes from C1D1 to C4D1. What TCRdb holds here is the immuneACCESS table cut down to in-frame rearrangements. Part of the clones is not present; checked against another copy, under half of the missing clones reflect an unresolved V gene, and the others are unexplained. V and J calls and clone size are as listed in that table; D and trimming were resolved from the DNA. The sample records around 29,000 clones, approximately 81% of which are singletons. Approximately 0.65% of the sample goes to the ten largest clones.

The CDR3 holds 16 amino acids from the cysteine to the phenylalanine. Only the CDR3 part of the read is kept: 48 bases, read in frame from the first base. For CDR1 and CDR2, the germline V gene lists LGHNT and FRNRAP. V trim: 2 bases; J trim: 0 bases; unmatched bases: 3. What the study reported, not specific to this receptor: Newly diagnosed patients were reported to have lower baseline TCR diversity than healthy donors, and relapsed/refractory patients were reported to have lower baseline TCR diversity still. Trial patients with a complete response had baseline diversity similar to that of newly diagnosed patients, while partial responders and progressors had significantly lower diversity. CD4+ but not CD8+ TCR diversity rose significantly by C4D1 (p=0.0027 vs p=0.16), most apparent in complete responders (p=0.02). The study was restricted to a single clinical trial cohort, and the causes of repertoire differences, possibly disease activity or prior therapy, were left undefined. Diversity was lower in patients who began nivolumab less than 1 year after ASCT, so these patients were left out of later analyses to avoid confounding by immune reconstitution.

The meaning of the sample's time point label: cycle 4 day 1 (C4D1), after six to seven weeks of nivolumab. Relapse after autologous stem cell transplantation had occurred in all trial patients, and cohorts A, B and C were distinguished by prior brentuximab vedotin exposure. A Miltenyi CD4+ T cell isolation kit was used for magnetic negative selection to purify CD4+ T cells from thawed PBMCs. The trial cohort was composed of about 60 patients with relapsed/refractory classical Hodgkin lymphoma, for whom complete response, partial response or progressive disease was recorded as best overall response. Single-agent nivolumab was administered to trial patients in the multi-cohort phase II CheckMate 205 trial. An independent review committee assessed best overall response using the 2007 International Working Group response criteria. Trial PBMCs were obtained immediately prior to nivolumab initiation (C1D1) and on therapy at cycle 2 day 1 and cycle 4 day 1. Peripheral blood was collected in 8 mL Vacutainer Cell Preparation Tubes, from which PBMCs were isolated by centrifugation and then cryopreserved. Purified CD4+ and CD8+ fractions were generated only in cases for which an additional PBMC sample was available. On LS columns in a quadroMACS separator, the magnetically labelled cells were depleted, and the flow-through was collected as the purified fraction.

Recombination linked TRBV12-5 to TRBJ1-4, with TRBD1 identical over 7 junction bases. Sequencing used CD4+ T cells from blood, obtained before the fourth cycle of nivolumab. This TCR came from a human donor with classical Hodgkin lymphoma. The CDR3 sequence is CASGLRGTATNEKLFF. The nucleotide sequence is TGTGCTAGTGGTTTGAGAGGGACAGCAACTAATGAAAAACTGTTTTTT.